Described below is a single TCR beta chain sequence and its context. Its antigen is unknown. The junction differs from germline at one of its ends, possibly a read error. Generated by immunoSEQ multiplex PCR, the TCRdb table keeps only in-frame clones and is missing some. The sample includes around 81,000 clones, 70% to 90% of them seen just once. Germline CDR1 and CDR2: SGHNT and YYREEE (reference sequence). The CDR3 sequence is 15 residues long. The sample originates from a study of identifying expanded T cells in peripheral blood. Overall study results and limits: Variance in clone template counts between roughly two-week samples significantly increased with total template count across all healthy donors. About 1.2 clones differed between technical replicates, versus around 15 and 19 over time.

This rearrangement joins TRBV5-4 to TRBJ2-7; perhaps TRBD1 as D (5 bases). Sequenced input: blood. This clonotype originated in a person aged 18 to 70 in good health. The CDR3 DNA reads as TGTGCCAGCAGCTTTGGGGCAGGGCCGCTCTCCTTATATGAATTC. Translated, it gives CASSFGAGPLSLYEF.